The 27 T cell receptor beta chains in this list originate from one sample, sequenced in a study of vaccination and CD4 T cells after COVID-19. Treatment in this sample: roughly ten-day PBMC culture with coronavirus spike peptide pools or control peptides (ViraFEST assay). The antigens for these receptors are not known. Sequenced with the Oncomine TCR Beta short-read assay was DNA taken from cultured CD4+ T cells. TCRdb ran MiXCR on the PCR reads and lists one entry per CDR3 protein. Of some 15,000 distinct CDR3 sequences listed, around three fifths are singletons. Sequencing used CD4+ T cells from blood, cultured in vitro. The receptors derive from a human donor who had recovered from COVID-19.

V usage is TRBV19 and J usage is TRBJ1-3; D remains ambiguous. The germline V and J ends were trimmed by 3 bases and 0 bases, with 9 bases remaining between them. The germline CDR1 and CDR2 sequences are LNHDA and SQIVND (reference sequence). The CDR3 length is 15 residues. CDR3 nucleotides: TGTGCCAGTAGTATGGGCAGCCTCTCTGGAAACACCATATATTTT. Encoded protein: CASSMGSLSGNTIYF.

In DNA, the CDR3 is TGTGCCAGTACCCCCGTTTCAGGGGGGAATGAGCAGTTCTTC. Its translation: CASTPVSGGNEQFF. The gene calls are TRBV19 and TRBJ2-1, with D possibly TRBD1 on 7 matching bases. V dropped 7 bases and J dropped 7 bases, with 17 bases sitting between them. The germline gives CDR1 LNHDA, CDR2 SQIVND (reference sequence). This CDR3 is 14 amino acids long.

The genes are TRBV7-8 and TRBJ1-5; D unclear. The CDR3 loop spans 15 amino acids. Trimming shortened V by 1 base and J by 3 bases, and 10 bases separated the two germline ends. Germline loops: CDR1 SGHVS, CDR2 FQNEAQ. The CDR3 here is CASSLELRTNQPQHF. DNA for the CDR3: TGTGCCAGCAGCTTAGAGCTCAGAACCAATCAGCCCCAGCATTTT.

The V and J genes are TRBV6-1 and TRBJ1-1; D call uncertain. CDR3 length: 13 residues. The germline V gene has CDR1 MNHNS and CDR2 SASEGT. The germline V and J ends were trimmed by 6 bases and 0 bases, with 8 bases remaining between them. The chain's CDR3 is CASSRRVNTEAFF. The CDR3 DNA reads as TGTGCCAGCAGCCGGAGGGTGAACACTGAAGCTTTCTTT.

The rearrangement joins TRBV30 to TRBJ2-5; D gene ambiguous. The CDR3 is 11 residues long. V lost 5 bases to trimming and J lost 5 bases, with 9 bases between them. The germline CDR1 and CDR2 sequences are GTSNPN and SVGIG (reference sequence). The chain's CDR3 is CAWGRLETQYF. In DNA, the CDR3 is TGTGCCTGGGGAAGGCTGGAGACCCAGTACTTC.

V is TRBV11-2 and J is TRBJ2-5; D may be TRBD2 (6 bases). CDR3 size: 16 residues. V was shortened by 1 base and J by 1 base, with 13 bases between the two germline ends. CDR1 is SGHAT, CDR2 FQNNGV, per germline. The CDR3 sequence: CASSLGGGKGQETQYF. The CDR3 DNA is TGTGCCAGCAGCTTAGGAGGCGGGAAGGGCCAAGAGACCCAGTACTTC.

This chain links TRBV21-1 with TRBJ1-5. TRBV21-1 is marked as a pseudogene. The CDR3 length is 12 residues. This chain's CDR3 is CASRRRNQPQHF. Here the CDR3 DNA reads TGTGCCAGCCGCCGGCGCAATCAGCCCCAGCATTTT.

This clonotype has more than one count but fewer than ten. This chain uses TRBV11-2 with TRBJ1-6, with D possibly matching TRBD1 (5 bases). V was clipped by 0 bases and J by 10 bases, with 16 bases between them. This CDR3 contains 16 residues. Germline V lookup: CDR1 SGHAT, CDR2 FQNNGV. The CDR3 DNA reads as TGTGCCAGCAGCTTAGATGGGGGAACACCCTACTCACCCCTCCACTTT. Its protein is CASSLDGGTPYSPLHF.

The chain joins TRBV5-6 to TRBJ1-2; TRBD1 aligns across 7 bases. The trim removed 0 bases at V and 4 bases at J, leaving 6 bases unmatched. The CDR3 totals 15 residues. Germline CDR1 is SGHDT and CDR2 is YYEEEE. The CDR3 DNA reads TGTGCCAGCAGCTTGGAGCCACAGGGGCCCTATGGCTACACCTTC. Translating it yields CASSLEPQGPYGYTF.

V gene TRBV30 combines with J gene TRBJ1-2, with TRBD1 as a possible D gene (6 bases). V gave up 7 bases and J gave up 4 bases, with 25 bases separating them. The germline gives CDR1 GTSNPN, CDR2 SVGIG (reference sequence). This CDR3 comprises 16 residues. CDR3 DNA sequence: TGTGCCTTGGTTGCCGGACAGCCTAGCTGGAGCTATGGCTACACCTTC. Protein sequence: CALVAGQPSWSYGYTF.

This rearrangement joins TRBV5-1 to TRBJ1-1, with D unclear. There are 16 residues in the CDR3. The V end was cut by 0 bases, the J end by 0 bases, with 12 bases between. Germline-derived CDR1 and CDR2 are SGHRS and YFSETQ. The CDR3 is CASSLGTLRMNTEAFF. DNA for the CDR3: TGCGCCAGCAGCTTGGGGACCCTGAGGATGAACACTGAAGCTTTCTTT.

The chain is built from TRBV5-1 and TRBJ1-2; D uncertain. Germline assignment: CDR1 SGHRS and CDR2 YFSETQ. The CDR3 contains 15 residues. V gave up 1 base and J gave up 0 bases, with 10 bases separating them. The DNA of the CDR3 is TGCGCCAGCAGCTTGATCGAAGGTTCTAACTATGGCTACACCTTC. The encoded protein is CASSLIEGSNYGYTF.

The rearrangement links TRBV6-1 to TRBJ2-1; no definite D call. The CDR3 covers 11 residues. From germline, CDR1 is MNHNS and CDR2 SASEGT. Between the trimmed V and J ends, which lost 3 bases and 10 bases, there was a span of 7 bases. The CDR3, as DNA: TGTGCCAGCAGTGACAGGTGGGAGCAGTTCTTC. This gives the protein CASSDRWEQFF.

The V call is TRBV9, the J call TRBJ1-1; possible D gene TRBD1, 6 bases. The CDR3 loop spans 14 amino acids. Germline V CDR1 and CDR2: SGDLS, YYNGEE. V was shortened by 0 bases and J by 3 bases, with 9 bases between the two germline ends. This CDR3 reads CASSVAWTDTEAFF. In DNA form, the CDR3 reads TGTGCCAGCAGCGTAGCCTGGACAGACACTGAAGCTTTCTTT.

A few counts support this clonotype. V gene TRBV11-2 combines with J gene TRBJ2-1; 8 nucleotides align to TRBD2. The germline V gene encodes CDR1 SGHAT and CDR2 FQNNGV. The J segment lost 0 bases and the V segment lost 7 bases, leaving 2 bases of the junction unmatched. This CDR3 contains 14 residues. Here the CDR3 reads CASNLAGSYNEQFF. The CDR3, as DNA: TGTGCCAGCAACCTAGCGGGCTCCTACAATGAGCAGTTCTTC. The full variable domain, completed using reference TRBV11-2 and TRBJ2-1, is EAGVAQSPRYKIIEKRQSVAFWCNPISGHATLYWYQQILGQGPKLLIQFQNNGVVDDSQLPKDRFSAERLKGVDSTLKIQPAKLEDSAVYLCASNLAGSYNEQFFGPGTRLTVL.

The genes are TRBV10-3 and TRBJ2-7, with D perhaps TRBD1 or TRBD2 (5 bases each). Trimming pared 0 bases from V and 1 base from J, leaving 10 bases between. The length of the CDR3 is 15 residues. Germline CDR1 is ENHRY and CDR2 is SYGVKD. CDR3 coding DNA: TGTGCCATCAGTGAGTCGGGACGGAATTCCTACGAGCAGTACTTC. Residues: CAISESGRNSYEQYF.

The chain recombines TRBV10-3 with TRBJ1-1, with D possibly being TRBD1 (5 bases). The CDR3 covers 15 residues. The germline gives CDR1 ENHRY, CDR2 SYGVKD. The ends were cut back, 11 bases at V and 0 bases at J, with 19 bases in the middle. CDR3 in DNA: TGTGCCTCCCTGGACCGGGGACGGCTGAACACTGAAGCTTTCTTT. It encodes CASLDRGRLNTEAFF.

This chain connects TRBV12-3 or TRBV12-4 to TRBJ1-6; 9 bases fit TRBD1. The CDR3 loop spans 16 amino acids. The trim removed 4 bases at V and 10 bases at J, leaving 11 bases unmatched. In DNA form, the CDR3 reads TGTGCCAGCAGTTCCTCAAGAGGGACAGGGAACTCACCCCTCCACTTT. Residues: CASSSSRGTGNSPLHF.

In its sample, this clonotype was seen a few times. For the CDR3, the DNA is TGTGCCAGCAGCGCCTTAGGGAGGAACACTGAAGCTTTCTTT. Amino acids: CASSALGRNTEAFF. V usage is TRBV3-1 and J usage is TRBJ1-1, with D uncertain. V was clipped by 5 bases and J by 1 base, with 11 bases between them. Germline values: CDR1 LGHDT, CDR2 YNNKEL (reference sequence). The CDR3 has 14 amino acids.

V is TRBV29-1 and J is TRBJ2-7; 7 bases are shared with TRBD1. V lost 6 bases to trimming and J lost 6 bases; unmatched junction nucleotides: 8. This CDR3 comprises 12 residues. Per the germline V gene, CDR1 is SQVTM and CDR2 is ANQGSEA. The CDR3 nucleotides read TGCAGCGTGTCGACAGGGTTGCTCGAGCAGTACTTC. Translated, it gives CSVSTGLLEQYF.

V is TRBV6-1 and J is TRBJ2-5; D is unclear. This CDR3 spans 12 amino acids. The germline V gene encodes CDR1 MNHNS and CDR2 SASEGT. V was trimmed by 3 bases and J by 4 bases, leaving 6 bases between them. The CDR3, as DNA: TGTGCCAGCAGTGAGTGGGGAGAGACCCAGTACTTC. Amino acid sequence: CASSEWGETQYF.

This sequence joins TRBV6-1 and TRBJ1-1; the D is unclear. Germline CDR1 reads MNHNS; CDR2 reads SASEGT. Trimming stripped 5 bases from V and 10 bases from J, with 14 bases between. CDR3 length: 12 residues. DNA for the CDR3: TGTGCCAGCAGTCGTACGGCAGGTAGAGCTTTCTTT. It translates to CASSRTAGRAFF.

This clonotype was recorded a few times. The chain has TRBV19 and TRBJ1-1, with a weak D call TRBD1 (5 bases). This CDR3 has 14 amino acids. Germline values: CDR1 LNHDA, CDR2 SQIVND (reference sequence). V lost 4 bases, J lost 1 base, and 10 bases lay in between. For the CDR3, the DNA is TGTGCCAGTAGTAACCCCGGGACGAACACTGAAGCTTTCTTT. Its translation: CASSNPGTNTEAFF.

The CDR3 region is CASSTPLAGGDTGELFF. The DNA for the CDR3 is TGTGCCAGCAGCACCCCTCTAGCGGGGGGCGACACCGGGGAGCTGTTTTTT. The rearrangement uses TRBV7-2 and TRBJ2-2, with 11 bases fitting TRBD2. Germline V lookup: CDR1 SGHTA, CDR2 FQGNSA. The CDR3 contains 17 residues. With 5 bases clipped from V and 3 bases from J, the junction kept 8 bases outside the gene matches.

The rearrangement uses TRBV7-9 and TRBJ1-2; D is unclear. The germline CDR1 and CDR2 sequences are SEHNR and FQNEAQ (reference sequence). V lost 3 bases and J 7 bases, leaving 9 bases between the germline ends. The CDR3 runs to 12 residues. Here the CDR3 reads CASSFGDTGYTF. The CDR3 nucleotides are TGTGCCAGCAGCTTTGGTGATACTGGCTACACCTTC.

This chain connects TRBV19 to TRBJ1-1; D remains ambiguous. Per the germline V gene, CDR1 is LNHDA and CDR2 is SQIVND (reference sequence). The V end lost 6 bases, the J end lost 10 bases, and 18 bases lay between the germline ends. CDR3 size: 13 residues. The CDR3 reads CASSATRWVGAFF. As DNA, the CDR3 is TGTGCCAGTAGCGCCACTCGGTGGGTCGGAGCTTTCTTT.

This chain uses TRBV12-3 or TRBV12-4 with TRBJ2-7; D call uncertain. This CDR3 has 12 residues. V lost 3 bases and J lost 6, with 9 bases in between. CDR3 coding DNA: TGTGCCAGCAGTTTTCACGGGTCCGAGCAGTACTTC. This gives the protein CASSFHGSEQYF.